Listed below are T cell receptor beta chains from one sample, sequenced in a study of Ad26.COV2.S vaccination and SARS-CoV-2 variants. Data came from immunoSEQ multiplex PCR; TCRdb stores just in-frame clones and leaves some out. The data hold 400,000 to 500,000 clones, with roughly 90% observed a single time. The sequencing here drew on peripheral blood, taken in a trial of Ad26.COV2.S vaccine versus placebo. These receptor sequences come from a person between 18 and 60 years old who received the Ad26.COV2.S COVID-19 vaccine or a placebo. The CDR3 runs from the conserved cysteine through the conserved F or W. The order of the fields is D gene, J gene, V gene, clone size, CDR3 DNA, CDR3 protein. D genes are given only for firm matches. Where a row states a size, it is once, few, many or the class of an expanded clone; other rows omit it.

>-|TRBJ1-1|TRBV6-1|-
TGTGCCAGCAGTCAGCGGGACATGAACACTGAAGCTTTCTTT
CASSQRDMNTEAFF
>-|TRBJ2-1|TRBV30|-
TGTGCCTGGAGTGTACACGGGGGCTTCGTCCGTAATGAGCAGTTCTTC
CAWSVHGGFVRNEQFF
>-|TRBJ2-7|TRBV14|-
TGTGCCAGCAGCCAAAGGTCCTCATACGAGCAGTACTTC
CASSQRSSYEQYF
>TRBD1|TRBJ2-7|TRBV6-5|-
TGTGCCAGCAGGCCAACAGGGGGCTCCTACGAGCAGTACTTC
CASRPTGGSYEQYF
>TRBD1|TRBJ2-5|TRBV30|once
TGTGCCTGGATAACAGGGGGGGAGACCCAGTACTTC
CAWITGGETQYF
>TRBD2|TRBJ2-1|TRBV7-2|-
TGTGCCAGCAGCCCGCTAGCGGGGGAATACAATGAGCAGTTCTTC
CASSPLAGEYNEQFF
>TRBD1|TRBJ2-7|TRBV10-3|-
TGTGCCATCAGTGATGGACAGGCTTACCCCTACGAGCAGTACTTC
CAISDGQAYPYEQYF
>-|TRBJ1-2|TRBV5-1|once
TGCGCCAGCAGCTTGGTAGGGAGCTATGGCTACACCTTC
CASSLVGSYGYTF
>-|TRBJ2-5|TRBV6-5|-
TGTGCCAGCAGGCGCGCAGGGGCGCATTCGGAGACCCAGTACTTC
CASRRAGAHSETQYF
>TRBD2|TRBJ2-5|TRBV7-2|-
TGTGCCAGCAGCCCGCGGGGAAGCGGGGGGACCCTGGTAGAGACCCAGTACTTC
CASSPRGSGGTLVETQYF
>-|TRBJ2-7|TRBV12-3/TRBV12-4|-
TGTGCCAGCAGTCGACAGGTTTTCTACGAGCAGTACTTC
CASSRQVFYEQYF
>-|TRBJ1-5|TRBV30|-
TGTGCCTGGAGTGTAGGAGACGCTCAGCCCCAGCATTTT
CAWSVGDAQPQHF
>TRBD1|TRBJ2-7|TRBV27|-
TGTGCCAGCAGCCTCCGGGACAGTGCCTACGAGCAGTACTTC
CASSLRDSAYEQYF
>-|TRBJ2-7|TRBV18|-
TGTGCCAGCTCACCAGGTGGGGTCGAGCAGTACTTC
CASSPGGVEQYF
>-|TRBJ2-5|TRBV6-5|-
TGTGCCAGCAGTATCGGACAGCCCCCTCAAGAGACCCAGTACTTC
CASSIGQPPQETQYF
>-|TRBJ2-7|TRBV25-1|-
TGTGCCAGCGGCTATTGGGACTCCTACGAGCAGTACTTC
CASGYWDSYEQYF
>-|TRBJ1-4|TRBV7-9|-
TGTGCCAGCAGCCCGGGCCCACTGGAGCAAAAACTGTTTTTT
CASSPGPLEQKLFF
>-|TRBJ1-3|TRBV7-9|-
TGTGCCAGCAGTCTAGGCGAGGGCTCTGGAAACACCATATATTTT
CASSLGEGSGNTIYF
>-|TRBJ2-1|TRBV27|few
TGTGCCAGCAGTCGAAGTCATGAGCAGTTCTTC
CASSRSHEQFF
>-|TRBJ2-7|TRBV6-5|-
TGTGCCAGCAGCCCCGGGACACCCGACACCTACGAGCAGTACTTC
CASSPGTPDTYEQYF
>TRBD1|TRBJ2-3|TRBV18|-
TGTGCCAGCTCATTTCGACAGGGCGGCACAGATACGCAGTATTTT
CASSFRQGGTDTQYF
>-|TRBJ2-5|TRBV5-4|-
TGTGCCAGCAGCTTGGGGGACCGGGAGACCCAGTACTTC
CASSLGDRETQYF
>TRBD1|TRBJ1-2|TRBV6-5|-
TGTGCCAGCAGTTCATCCCCGGACAGGGGGGATGGCTACACCTTC
CASSSSPDRGDGYTF
>-|TRBJ2-4|TRBV9|-
TGTGCCAGCAGCGTAGAGGTAAAGCCTACTACCAAAAACATTCAGTACTTC
CASSVEVKPTTKNIQYF
>TRBD1|TRBJ1-1|TRBV2|-
TGTGCCAGCTTGACAGGGGAGAACACTGAAGCTTTCTTT
CASLTGENTEAFF
>TRBD1|TRBJ2-6|TRBV7-9|-
TGTGCCAGCAGCACGGGACAGGGGTGGGACAACGTCCTGACTTTC
CASSTGQGWDNVLTF
>-|TRBJ2-7|TRBV7-2|-
TGTGCCAGCAGCCCGAAAGTCGGGGGCCCCTACGAGCAGTACTTC
CASSPKVGGPYEQYF
>-|TRBJ1-4|TRBV7-9|-
TGTGCCAGCAGCTTGGGATCGAGTGGTGAAAAACTGTTTTTT
CASSLGSSGEKLFF
>-|TRBJ2-7|TRBV3-1/TRBV3-2|once
TGTGCCAGCAGCCAAACACGGACCTCCTACGAGCAGTACTTC
CASSQTRTSYEQYF
>TRBD1|TRBJ1-2|TRBV2|-
TGTGCCAGCAGGGGGACAGGCAACTATGGCTACACCTTC
CASRGTGNYGYTF
>-|TRBJ2-7|TRBV6-5|-
TGTGCCAGCAGCCGGGGTCCGACCACCTACGAGCAGTACTTC
CASSRGPTTYEQYF